This T cell receptor beta chain was documented in a study of CD8 T cells in Susac syndrome. This CDR3 is built from 15 residues. Germline values: CDR1 SQVTM, CDR2 ANQGSEA. Trimming cost V 1 base and J 6 bases; bases outside gene matches: 9. TCR beta sequences were obtained from blood CD8+ and CD4+ T cells. Random hexamers were used to reverse transcribe an amount of about 0.45 to 1 ug RNA. immunoSEQ multiplex PCR amplified TCR beta CDR3 across 54 Vbeta, 13 Jbeta. In TCRdb, the immunoSEQ multiplex PCR reads were re-called with MiXCR into one record per CDR3 protein. This sample has roughly 80,000 distinct CDR3 sequences, with approximately 94% found just once.

This receptor was obtained from a human donor in good health. The chain is built from TRBV29-1 and TRBJ2-1, with 7 bases identical to TRBD1. Sequenced: CD8+ T cells from PBMCs. CDR3 DNA: TGCAGCGTTGAAGGCCTGAGGGGGCACCCCAATGAGCAGTTCTTC. As protein: CSVEGLRGHPNEQFF.